The 10 T cell receptor beta chains in this list originate from one sample, sequenced in a study of OX40 agonist ivuxolimab in advanced cancers. The repertoire was sequenced with immunoSEQ multiplex PCR; TCRdb's copy has only in-frame clones and lacks some. The table has around 70,000 clones, around 90% seen once. This specimen consisted of CD4+ or CD8+ T cells sorted from blood, obtained in a trial of the OX40 agonist ivuxolimab. Receptor source: an adult with an advanced solid tumor such as melanoma, head and neck, liver or kidney cancer.

The rearrangement links TRBV6-5 to TRBJ2-7; 10 bases agree with TRBD2. The CDR3 runs 14 residues. Losses at the gene ends were 4 bases for V and 1 base for J; bases not matched to a gene: 1. Germline V CDR1 and CDR2: MNHEY, SVGAGI. CDR3: CASSLAGGSYEQYF. The DNA for the CDR3 is TGTGCCAGCAGTTTAGCGGGGGGTTCCTACGAGCAGTACTTC.

The V call is TRBV19, the J call TRBJ1-1, with TRBD1 identical over 7 bases. The CDR3 is made up of 15 amino acids. V shed 7 bases and J 1 base; nucleotides not matched to a gene: 9. The germline V gene has CDR1 LNHDA and CDR2 SQIVND (reference sequence). CDR3 protein: CASTLMGTANTEAFF. CDR3 DNA: TGTGCCAGTACCTTAATGGGGACAGCGAACACTGAAGCTTTCTTT.

The CDR3 nucleotides read TGTGCCAGCAGCTTACATGCCGGGTTGTCGTCCTACGAGCAGTACTTC. It yields the protein CASSLHAGLSSYEQYF. The chain joins TRBV7-9 to TRBJ2-7, with D hard to call. The CDR3 sequence is 16 residues long. With 2 bases removed from V and 1 base from J, the gap between germline ends came to 15 bases. Germline V gene data show CDR1 as SEHNR and CDR2 as FQNEAQ (reference sequence). The variable domain in full, completed from reference TRBV7-9 and TRBJ2-7, reads DTGVSQNPRHKITKRGQNVTFRCDPISEHNRLYWYRQTLGQGPEFLTYFQNEAQLEKSRLLSDRFSAERPKGSFSTLEIQRTEQGDSAMYLCASSLHAGLSSYEQYFGPGTRLTVT.

The chain uses TRBV19 and TRBJ1-5, with 7 bases identical to TRBD1. Germline CDR1 and CDR2: LNHDA and SQIVND (reference sequence). V was clipped by 10 bases and J by 3 bases; unmatched bases: 6. CDR3 length: 13 residues. In nucleotides, the CDR3 is TGTGCCACCCAGGGGGGAACCAATCAGCCCCAGCATTTT. This codes for CATQGGTNQPQHF.

This rearrangement joins TRBV7-9 to TRBJ2-7; no firm D call. Trimming pared 1 base from V and 6 bases from J, leaving 10 bases between. This CDR3 region has 13 residues. Germline values: CDR1 SEHNR, CDR2 FQNEAQ (reference sequence). The CDR3 region is CASSLGQYSEQYF. As DNA, the CDR3 is TGTGCCAGCAGCTTAGGGCAGTATAGCGAGCAGTACTTC.

The chain uses TRBV15 and TRBJ2-1; 8 bases agree with TRBD2. CDR1 is LNHNV, CDR2 YYDKDF, per germline (reference sequence). V shed 0 bases and J 7 bases; nucleotides not matched to a gene: 2. The CDR3 runs to 14 residues. The CDR3 spells CATSRELAVNEQFF. Written as DNA, the CDR3 is TGTGCCACCAGCAGAGAACTAGCGGTGAATGAGCAGTTCTTC.

This clone showed up just once. V is TRBV7-9 and J is TRBJ2-3, with a possible D match to TRBD1 (5 bases). V was trimmed by 7 bases and J by 6 bases, leaving 20 bases between them. The CDR3 totals 15 residues. CDR1 and CDR2 from the germline V gene are SEHNR and FQNEAQ (reference sequence). CDR3 amino acids: CASKNGAAGLDTQYF. For the CDR3, the DNA is TGTGCCAGCAAAAATGGGGCCGCTGGGTTGGATACGCAGTATTTT.

The chain employs TRBV11-3 and TRBJ1-1; a weak D match, TRBD1 (5 bases). The CDR3 is made up of 14 amino acids. The germline V and J ends were trimmed by 3 bases and 2 bases, with 10 bases remaining between them. Germline values: CDR1 SGHNT, CDR2 YENEEA. CDR3 DNA: TGTGCCAGCAGCTTGAGGGGCTCAAACACTGAAGCTTTCTTT. It translates to CASSLRGSNTEAFF. Combining the CDR3 with reference TRBV11-3 and TRBJ1-1 gives the whole variable domain EAGVVQSPRYKIIEKKQPVAFWCNPISGHNTLYWYLQNLGQGPELLIRYENEEAVDDSQLPKDRFSAERLKGVDSTLKIQPAELGDSAVYLCASSLRGSNTEAFFGQGTRLTVV.

This clone was detected only once. The chain carries TRBV19 and TRBJ2-2; the D gene is possibly TRBD2 (5 bases). This CDR3 is built from 15 residues. V lost 3 bases, J lost 2 bases, and 10 bases lay in between. Per germline, CDR1 LNHDA and CDR2 SQIVND (reference sequence). The CDR3, as DNA: TGTGCCAGTAGTATCAGCGGCATCAACACCGGGGAGCTGTTTTTT. Residues: CASSISGINTGELFF. Full variable domain (missing parts from reference TRBV19 and TRBJ2-2): DGGITQSPKYLFRKEGQNVTLSCEQNLNHDAMYWYRQDPGQGLRLIYYSQIVNDFQKGDIAEGYSVSREKKESFPLTVTSAQKNPTAFYLCASSISGINTGELFFGEGSRLTVL.

This chain uses TRBV9 with TRBJ2-1; 8 nucleotides align to TRBD2. The CDR3 loop spans 16 amino acids. The ends lost 0 bases at V and 9 bases at J; junction bases unmatched: 11. The germline V gene encodes CDR1 SGDLS and CDR2 YYNGEE. CDR3 in amino acids: CASSVGYSGSSGEQFF. The DNA for the CDR3 is TGTGCCAGCAGCGTAGGTTACAGCGGGAGTTCTGGTGAGCAGTTCTTC.